The rows below give T cell receptor beta chains drawn from one sample of a study of T-cell reconstitution after alpha-beta-depleted transplantation in children. TCRdb recomputed calls from the PCR reads with MiXCR, one row per CDR3 protein. The sample includes under 250,000 distinct CDR3 sequences, approximately 24% seen only once; the top ten take about 5%. The source was PBMCs, mostly from graft donor cells, collected 360 days after TCRalphabeta/CD19-depleted stem cell transplant. The receptors here all came from a female patient between 2 and 15 years old who had a stem cell transplant for congenital amegakaryocytic thrombocytopenia, so the T cells may come from the graft donor. The CDR3 runs from the conserved cysteine through the conserved F or W. A D gene is named only where the DNA matches it firmly. Size values are once, few and many counts, or a class for expanded clones, and some rows have none.

clone_size	v_call	d_call	j_call	cdr3_nt	cdr3_aa
few	TRBV10-3	TRBD2	TRBJ2-3	TGTGCCATCAGTACAAAGACTAGCGGGAGTTTGGATACGCAGTATTTT	CAISTKTSGSLDTQYF
few	TRBV28	NA	TRBJ2-2	TGTGCCAGCAGTTTCCCCCTGGGACTCAACACCGGGGAGCTGTTTTTT	CASSFPLGLNTGELFF
few	TRBV6-5	NA	TRBJ1-1	TGTGCCAGCAGTTACTCGACCCGGAGAACTGAAGCTTTCTTT	CASSYSTRRTEAFF
few	TRBV12-3/TRBV12-4	NA	TRBJ2-2	TGTGCCAGCAGAACAGGGTACGGCGGGGAGCTGTTTTTT	CASRTGYGGELFF
NA	TRBV6-5	NA	TRBJ2-2	TGTGCCAGCAGTTACTCGAAGGGACGGCAAAACACCGGGGAGCTGTTTTTT	CASSYSKGRQNTGELFF
few	TRBV15	NA	TRBJ2-5	TGTGCCACCAGCAGAAATCGGCGACTTATCGAAGAGACCCAGTACTTC	CATSRNRRLIEETQYF
few	TRBV4-2	NA	TRBJ2-1	TGTGCCAGCAGCCAAGGGGGATCAGTGTACAATGAGCAGTTCTTC	CASSQGGSVYNEQFF
NA	TRBV28	NA	TRBJ2-3	TGTGCCAGCAGTTTTGGGGGATTGAAAACAGATACGCAGTATTTT	CASSFGGLKTDTQYF
few	TRBV3-1	NA	TRBJ2-1	TGTGCCAGCAGCCAAGTTCTATGGCGGGGACTTTACAATGAGCAGTTCTTC	CASSQVLWRGLYNEQFF
NA	TRBV28	NA	TRBJ2-1	TGTGCCAGCAGTTTAGGAGGGGGGGCCATGTACAATGAGCAGTTCTTC	CASSLGGGAMYNEQFF
many	TRBV5-1	TRBD2	TRBJ2-5	TGCGCCAGCAGCACTGGACTAGCGGGAGTGGAACAAGAGACCCAGTACTTC	CASSTGLAGVEQETQYF
few	TRBV29-1	TRBD1	TRBJ1-2	TGCAGCGTGAATGGATTGTCCGGGACAGGGGTATATGGCTACACCTTC	CSVNGLSGTGVYGYTF
few	TRBV5-1	NA	TRBJ1-6	TGCGCCAGCAGCTTGGGTGAAGGGTCCTATAATTCACCCCTCCACTTT	CASSLGEGSYNSPLHF
NA	TRBV28	NA	TRBJ2-2	TGTGCCAGCAGTTTTCAATGGTTAGAGCACGGGGAGCTGTTTTTT	CASSFQWLEHGELFF
NA	TRBV7-9	TRBD1	TRBJ2-7	TGTGCCAGCAGCATAGACAGGGGGATCTACGAGCAGTACTTC	CASSIDRGIYEQYF
NA	TRBV12-3/TRBV12-4	NA	TRBJ1-3	TGTGCCAGCAGTTCCCGTGGGGGATCTGGAAACACCATATATTTT	CASSSRGGSGNTIYF
NA	TRBV12-3/TRBV12-4	NA	TRBJ2-7	TGTGCCAGCAGTTTAGGCCAGCCCTACGAGCAGTACTTC	CASSLGQPYEQYF
many	TRBV7-9	NA	TRBJ2-5	TGTGCCAGCAGCTTAGTCCTACAGGGTCAAGAGACCCAGTACTTC	CASSLVLQGQETQYF
few	TRBV5-1	TRBD1	TRBJ2-7	TGCGCCAGCCTCATGGGGCGAAGGGACAGGGTTTGCTACGAGCAGTACTTC	CASLMGRRDRVCYEQYF
NA	TRBV6-5	NA	TRBJ2-1	TGTGCCAGCAGTTACTCGGCCAGTGGCAATGAGCAGTTCTTC	CASSYSASGNEQFF
NA	TRBV6-2/TRBV6-3	NA	TRBJ2-3	TGTGCCAGCAGTCCCCCATTTCAGCGGGCCCGCACAGATACGCAGTATTTT	CASSPPFQRARTDTQYF
few	TRBV30	TRBD2	TRBJ2-1	TGTGCCTGGAGTAGAGGACTAGACAATGAGCAGTTCTTC	CAWSRGLDNEQFF